This is a list of T cell receptor beta chains from one sample in a study of blood T cell repertoires in COVID-19. Produced via immunoSEQ multiplex PCR; TCRdb's table is partial and in-frame only. In the table there are 410,000 or so clones, 80% to 90% of which are singletons. Sequenced material: peripheral blood. The source is a woman between 25 and 40 years old with active or convalescent COVID-19. CDR3s include the opening cysteine and the closing phenylalanine or tryptophan. A D gene is named only where the DNA matches it firmly. Clone size, where shown, is once, few, many, or a class for clones that have expanded.

-	TRBJ2-2	-	TRBV7-6	16	TGTGCCAGCAGCTTAGTACCACCTAGCGTCACCGGGGAGCTGTTTTTT	CASSLVPPSVTGELFF
-	TRBJ2-7	-	TRBV6-5	11	TGTGCCAGCGGGGGGTCCTACGAGCAGTACTTC	CASGGSYEQYF
-	TRBJ1-6	-	TRBV6-2/TRBV6-3	13	TGTGCCAGCAGTTATGAGTGGGCATCACCCCTCCACTTT	CASSYEWASPLHF
-	TRBJ1-2	-	TRBV15	16	TGTGCCACCAGCAGAGGGGGGCAGGAAAGTTCCTATGGCTACACCTTC	CATSRGGQESSYGYTF
-	TRBJ2-5	TRBD2	TRBV2	15	TGTGCCAGCACCAGACTAGCGGGGGGCCAAGAGACCCAGTACTTC	CASTRLAGGQETQYF
-	TRBJ1-1	-	TRBV10-1	16	TGCGCCAGCAGTATCGGTGTCGGCAGGGCGAACCCTGAAGCTTTCTTT	CASSIGVGRANPEAFF
-	TRBJ1-1	TRBD1	TRBV25-1	13	TGTGCCAGCAGCGCAGGGGGGAACACTGAAGCTTTCTTT	CASSAGGNTEAFF
-	TRBJ2-7	-	TRBV3-1/TRBV3-2	14	TGTGCCAGCAGCCAGACTGCGGGATTCGACGAGCAGTACTTC	CASSQTAGFDEQYF
few	TRBJ1-6	TRBD1	TRBV27	18	TGTGCCAGCAGGCAGGGACAGGGGGCAAGGGCCTATAATTCACCCCTCCACTTT	CASRQGQGARAYNSPLHF
-	TRBJ2-3	-	TRBV18	12	TGTGCCAGCTCAATATACACAGATACGCAGTATTTT	CASSIYTDTQYF
-	TRBJ2-7	TRBD1	TRBV6-6	17	TGTGCCAGCAGCCGAAACCGGGACAGGGGAAGCTCCTACGAGCAGTACTTC	CASSRNRDRGSSYEQYF
-	TRBJ1-1	TRBD1	TRBV25-1	14	TGTGCCAGCAGGGAGACAGGGAAGAGCACTGAAGCTTTCTTT	CASRETGKSTEAFF
-	TRBJ1-2	-	TRBV9	13	TGTGCCAGCAGCGTGGGACATAACTATGGCTACACCTTC	CASSVGHNYGYTF
-	TRBJ1-1	TRBD1	TRBV4-2	14	TGTGCCAGCAGCGACAGGGGGCGAACCGATGAAGCTTTCTTT	CASSDRGRTDEAFF
-	TRBJ2-1	TRBD2	TRBV7-9	13	TGTGCCAGCAGCCCTCCGGGGGGGAGTGAGCAGTTCTTC	CASSPPGGSEQFF
-	TRBJ1-2	TRBD1	TRBV9	15	TGTGCCAGCAGCGCTCCGGGACAGGGGGCGCGTGGCTACACCTTC	CASSAPGQGARGYTF
-	TRBJ2-7	TRBD2	TRBV4-1	18	TGCGCCAGCAGCCAAGACGGTCTAGCGGGAGCCCTGTCGGAGGAGCAGTACTTC	CASSQDGLAGALSEEQYF